These 9 T cell receptor beta chains were sequenced from one sample in a study of CD8+CD57+ T cells in acquired aplastic anemia. Researchers used genomic DNA as the template to profile TCR beta VDJ and CDR3. Each CDR3 protein gets one entry after TCRdb re-called the reads with MiXCR. The sample holds 170,000 or so distinct CDR3 sequences, more than 60% seen once. The authors sequenced patients whose flow cytometry had shown CD8+CD57+ cell expansion. The sample consisted of sorted CD4+, CD8+, or CD8+CD57+ T cells (not recorded which) from PBMCs. Receptors originate from a human donor with aplastic anemia.

This clonotype was observed at least ten times. The CDR3 region has the DNA TGTGCCAGCAGCTCGGACAGTCAAGAGACCCAGTACTTC. Residues: CASSSDSQETQYF. The chain has TRBV7-6 and TRBJ2-5, with D perhaps TRBD1 (6 bases). The V end lost 4 bases, the J end lost 2 bases, and 8 bases lay between the germline ends. This CDR3 comprises 13 residues. CDR1 is SGHVS, CDR2 FNYEAQ, per germline.

The chain joins TRBV4-1 to TRBJ2-7; D uncertain. This CDR3 spans 12 amino acids. V lost 2 bases and J 6 bases, leaving 8 bases between the germline ends. Germline V gene sequence: CDR1 MGHRA, CDR2 YSYEKL. This chain's CDR3 is CASSQSGREQYF. In DNA, the CDR3 is TGCGCCAGCAGCCAATCCGGACGCGAGCAGTACTTC.

CDR3 sequence: CASSYQRTGGSEAFF. The CDR3 DNA reads as TGCGCCAGCAGCTACCAAAGGACAGGGGGCAGCGAAGCTTTCTTT. This chain joins TRBV4-1 and TRBJ1-1, with 11 bases matching TRBD1. With V trimmed by 5 bases and J by 8 bases, 10 bases remained unmatched. The germline gives CDR1 MGHRA, CDR2 YSYEKL. CDR3 length equals 15 residues.

This clonotype occurred a few times. The chain combines TRBV19 with TRBJ2-1; D not resolved. Germline values: CDR1 LNHDA, CDR2 SQIVND (reference sequence). The CDR3 totals 13 residues. Trimming took 4 bases from V and 12 from J, leaving 16 bases between them. The CDR3 DNA reads TGTGCCAGTAGTACTCGGTCTACAGATACGCAGTTCTTC. Translation gives CASSTRSTDTQFF.

This chain joins TRBV5-1 and TRBJ2-7; TRBD2 agrees at 9 bases. Germline V gene data show CDR1 as SGHRS and CDR2 as YFSETQ. There are 16 residues in the CDR3. The V and J ends lost 3 bases and 5 bases, in that order; junction bases with no gene match: 12. CDR3 sequence (DNA): TGCGCCAGCAGCTCGGCGGGGGGGCAGGGGGGCCACGAGCAGTACTTC. Translating it yields CASSSAGGQGGHEQYF. The full variable domain, its missing parts supplied by reference TRBV5-1 and TRBJ2-7, is KAGVTQTPRYLIKTRGQQVTLSCSPISGHRSVSWYQQTPGQGLQFLFEYFSETQRNKGNFPGRFSGRQFSNSRSEMNVSTLELGDSALYLCASSSAGGQGGHEQYFGPGTRLTVT.

This chain uses TRBV2 with TRBJ2-7; D unresolved. In germline, CDR1 is SNHLY, CDR2 FYNNEI. The CDR3 spans 16 residues. Between the trimmed V and J ends, which lost 0 bases and 4 bases, there was a span of 16 bases. For the CDR3, the DNA is TGTGCCAGCAGTGAAGCGCTTCCCAGATATGGATACGAGCAGTACTTC. This sequence encodes CASSEALPRYGYEQYF.

This clonotype was counted only a few times. The chain uses TRBV29-1 and TRBJ2-1; TRBD1 agrees at 7 bases. CDR1 and CDR2 from the germline V gene are SQVTM and ANQGSEA. The CDR3 is 13 residues long. V lost 6 bases and J lost 2; bases outside the gene matches: 4. CDR3 sequence: CSVTGPTYNEQFF. The CDR3 coding sequence is TGCAGCGTGACAGGGCCCACCTACAATGAGCAGTTCTTC.

This clonotype is a singleton in its sample. The chain uses TRBV2 and TRBJ1-5; unclear D gene. This CDR3 spans 14 amino acids. The germline gives CDR1 SNHLY, CDR2 FYNNEI. The V end was cut by 7 bases, the J end by 7 bases, with 17 bases between. The CDR3 bases are TGTGCCAGCAAAGTAGAGGGCGTGCGGCAGCCCCAGCATTTT. Translation: CASKVEGVRQPQHF. The whole variable domain, filled in from reference TRBV2 and TRBJ1-5, reads EPEVTQTPSHQVTQMGQEVILRCVPISNHLYFYWYRQILGQKVEFLVSFYNNEISEKSEIFDDQFSVERPDGSNFTLKIRSTKLEDSAMYFCASKVEGVRQPQHFGDGTRLSIL.

This clonotype was counted once. V usage is TRBV6-2 or TRBV6-3 and J usage is TRBJ2-4; D is perhaps TRBD2 (7 bases). The V gene's germline CDR1 is MNHEY and CDR2 SVGEGT. This CDR3 has 15 residues. V gave up 5 bases and J gave up 7 bases, with 18 bases separating them. CDR3: CASSPPGGPINIQYF. CDR3 coding DNA: TGTGCCAGCAGTCCCCCGGGGGGCCCGATTAACATTCAGTACTTC.